This entry lists 3 T cell receptor beta chains sequenced from one sample in a study of cytomegalovirus exposure and HLA in healthy donors. PCR involved 60 Vbeta and 13 Jbeta primers. The data were produced by immunoSEQ multiplex PCR, yet TCRdb's version contains in-frame clones alone and is incomplete. The repertoire holds about 140,000 clones, with under 70% as singletons. Sequencing was performed on PBMCs. The source is a man younger than 40 in good health and CMV-seropositive.

This clone was counted once. The rearrangement joins TRBV19 to TRBJ1-1; 9 nucleotides match TRBD1. The J segment lost 3 bases and the V segment lost 4 bases, leaving 3 bases of the junction unmatched. CDR1 is LNHDA and CDR2 is SQIVND in the germline V gene (reference sequence). This CDR3 region has 14 residues. This CDR3 is CASSKRQGDTEAFF. CDR3 nucleotides: TGTGCCAGTAGTAAACGACAGGGGGACACTGAAGCTTTCTTT.

The chain is built from TRBV21-1 and TRBJ2-7; TRBD2, the table's D call, was not compared with the DNA. TRBV21-1 counts as a pseudogene. This CDR3 region has 16 residues. CDR3 protein: CASSERGLAGSYEQYF. The CDR3, as DNA: TGTGCCAGCAGCGAACGGGGACTAGCCGGCTCCTACGAGCAGTACTTC.

CDR3 amino acids: CATREEVSVSFGTDTQYF. The CDR3 region has the DNA TGTGCCACTCGAGAGGAGGTTAGCGTATCATTCGGCACAGATACGCAGTATTTT. The V gene is TRBV7-8, the J gene TRBJ2-3; the D gene is possibly TRBD2 (5 bases). Trimming removed 10 bases from V and 1 base from J, with 27 bases in between. Germline values: CDR1 SGHVS, CDR2 FQNEAQ. CDR3 length: 18 amino acids.